Reported below is one T cell receptor beta chain. Its antigen is still unknown. Some clones are missing from TCRdb's copy, which holds only in-frame ones; the method was immunoSEQ multiplex PCR. The sample yields roughly 61,000 clones, 85% to 90% seen once. The data were obtained in a study of PD-1 blockade in classical Hodgkin lymphoma. Each patient's relapse followed autologous stem cell transplantation, and brentuximab vedotin exposure varied. CDR3 length equals 16 residues. Germline CDR1 and CDR2: MNHNS and SASEGT. V trimming: 2 bases; J trimming: 6 bases; junction bases outside the gene matches: 10. General study results and limits: The study found that TCR diversity rose significantly by C4D1 in CD4+ but not CD8+ cells.

The starting material was peripheral blood mononuclear cells (PBMCs), obtained at baseline. This clonotype originated in a human donor with classical Hodgkin lymphoma. The chain carries TRBV6-1 and TRBJ2-7; 10 nucleotides line up with TRBD1. The CDR3 sequence is CASSESIGDRGFEQYF. DNA for the CDR3: TGTGCCAGCAGTGAATCGATAGGGGACAGGGGTTTCGAGCAGTACTTC.